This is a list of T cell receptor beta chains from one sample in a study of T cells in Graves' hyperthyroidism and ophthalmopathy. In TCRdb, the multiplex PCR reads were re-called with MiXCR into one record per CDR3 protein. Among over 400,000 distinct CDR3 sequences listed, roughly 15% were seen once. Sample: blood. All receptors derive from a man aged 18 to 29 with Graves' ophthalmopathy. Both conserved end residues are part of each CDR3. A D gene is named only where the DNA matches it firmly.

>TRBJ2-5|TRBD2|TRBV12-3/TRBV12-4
CASSRTSGGPEQETQYF
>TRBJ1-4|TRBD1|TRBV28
CASSPPQGGEKLFF
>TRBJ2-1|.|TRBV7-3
CASSLAGGGGYNEQFF
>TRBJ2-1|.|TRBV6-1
CASSLEGRTYNEQFF
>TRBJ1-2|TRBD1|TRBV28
CASSLTGYYGYTF
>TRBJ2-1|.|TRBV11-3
CASTPWTADNEQFF
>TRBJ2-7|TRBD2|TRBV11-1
CASSPTSGAYEQYF
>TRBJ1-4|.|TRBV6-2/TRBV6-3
CASSSYLPSNEKLFF
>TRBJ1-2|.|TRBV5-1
CASTQGGDYYGYTF
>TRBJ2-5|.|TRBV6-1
CARREQETQYF
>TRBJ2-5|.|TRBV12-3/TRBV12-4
CASRRDEETQYF
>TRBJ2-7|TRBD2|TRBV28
CASSYPGLVFEQYF
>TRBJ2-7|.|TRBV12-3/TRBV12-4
CASRARLEPFYEQYF
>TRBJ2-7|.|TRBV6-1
CASKVRGFYEQYF
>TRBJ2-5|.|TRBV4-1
CASSQEGVEETQYF
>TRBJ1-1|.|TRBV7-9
CASSLVPSGSEAFF
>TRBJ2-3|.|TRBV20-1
CSARGVRDGTDTQYF
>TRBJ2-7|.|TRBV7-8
CASSLTTGGVFYEQYF
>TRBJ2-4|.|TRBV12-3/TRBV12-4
CASSPRDLDKRLAKNIQYF
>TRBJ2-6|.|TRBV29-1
CSVEVGYSGANVLTF
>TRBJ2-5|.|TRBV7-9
CASSFIYQETQYF
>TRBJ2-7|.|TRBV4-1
CASSRDFTYEQYF
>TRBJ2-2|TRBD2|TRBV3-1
CASSQLAGVNTGELFF
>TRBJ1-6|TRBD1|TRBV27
CASSPTPTGTYSPLHF
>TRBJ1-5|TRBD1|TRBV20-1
CSARDLGLWTGSISNQPQHF
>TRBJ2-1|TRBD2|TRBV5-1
CASSLSWASGSDEQFF
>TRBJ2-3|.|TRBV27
CASSGRQKSTDTQYF
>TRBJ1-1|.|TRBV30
CAWGTGSTEAFF
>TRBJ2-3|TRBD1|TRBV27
CATRTGGGADTQYF
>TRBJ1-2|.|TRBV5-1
CASSLAGKPGNYGYTF
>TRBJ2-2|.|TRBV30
CAWGHATLRGDTGELFF
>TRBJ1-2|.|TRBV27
CASSKGGNIGYGYTF
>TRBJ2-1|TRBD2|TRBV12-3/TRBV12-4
CASSPTIAGVRNEQFF
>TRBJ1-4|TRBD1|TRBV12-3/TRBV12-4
CASSPGQAEKLFF
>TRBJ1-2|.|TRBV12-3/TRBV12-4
CASSSGPLSSYTF
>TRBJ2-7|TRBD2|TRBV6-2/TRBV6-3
CASSPGTSVYEQYF
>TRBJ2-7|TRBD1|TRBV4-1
CASSQGTGQVLSEQYF
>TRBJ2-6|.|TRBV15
CATSPDPTRSGANVLTF
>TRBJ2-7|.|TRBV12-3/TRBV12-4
CASSPTGPLYEQYF
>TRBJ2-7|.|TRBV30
CAWSVLISYEQYF
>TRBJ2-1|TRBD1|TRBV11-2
CASSTWTGSSYNEQFF
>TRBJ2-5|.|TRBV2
CAIPAGPQGETQYF
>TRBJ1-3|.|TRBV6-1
CASSEGGPGNTIYF
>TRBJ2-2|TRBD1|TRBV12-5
CASGFVLQGASLVPNNTGELFF
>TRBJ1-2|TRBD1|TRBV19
CASRLTGIYGYTF
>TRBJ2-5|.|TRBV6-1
CASRSDYRVETQYF
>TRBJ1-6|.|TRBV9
CASSPQEGGGSPLHF
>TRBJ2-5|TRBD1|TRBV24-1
CATSDRTGMYQETQYF
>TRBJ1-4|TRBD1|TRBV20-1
CSAAGTGSTNEKLFF
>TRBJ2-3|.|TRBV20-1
CSARAWDPADTQYF
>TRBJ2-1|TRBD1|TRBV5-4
CASREGGQDNEQFF
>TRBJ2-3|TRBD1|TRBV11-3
CASSPGTGDERGPSTDTQYF
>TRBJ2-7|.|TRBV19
CASSIGGEVSSYEQYF
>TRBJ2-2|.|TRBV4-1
CASSQGGPGLTGELFF